Listed below are T cell receptor beta chains from one sample, sequenced in a study of radiotherapy plus CTLA-4 blockade in lung cancer. Profiling relied on immunoSEQ multiplex PCR, and the TCRdb table lists in-frame clones only, not all of them. The sample records 25,000 to 35,000 clones, approximately 81% being singletons. The specimen comprised peripheral blood, sampled from a patient treated with radiotherapy plus ipilimumab. The receptor set was obtained from a human donor with non-small cell lung cancer that progressed on radiotherapy plus ipilimumab. The CDR3 runs from the conserved cysteine through the conserved F or W. A D gene is named only where the DNA matches it firmly. Rows may omit the clone size; those that give it use once, few, many or a size class.

j_gene | abundance | v_gene | d_gene | CDR3aa | CDR3nt
TRBJ2-3 | NA | TRBV9 | NA | CASSVDGGFTDTQYF | TGTGCCAGCAGCGTGGACGGAGGCTTCACAGATACGCAGTATTTT
TRBJ2-1 | NA | TRBV6-5 | NA | CASSVGYGTHNEQFF | TGTGCCAGCAGTGTGGGGTACGGGACACACAATGAGCAGTTCTTC
TRBJ2-1 | once | TRBV6-5 | NA | CASSYGGYNEQFF | TGTGCCAGCAGTTACGGAGGGTACAATGAGCAGTTCTTC
TRBJ2-3 | NA | TRBV5-1 | NA | CTSSLGPLGDTQYF | TGCACCAGCAGCTTGGGACCGTTGGGGGATACGCAGTATTTT
TRBJ2-5 | once | TRBV5-1 | TRBD2 | CASSLAVAGGQETQYF | TGCGCCAGCAGCTTGGCTGTAGCGGGGGGCCAAGAGACCCAGTACTTC
TRBJ2-3 | NA | TRBV5-4 | TRBD1 | CASSPRQGAHLGTDTQYF | TGTGCCAGCAGCCCTAGACAGGGGGCGCATCTTGGGACAGATACGCAGTATTTT
TRBJ1-1 | once | TRBV30 | NA | CAWSVGANTEAFF | TGTGCCTGGAGTGTTGGAGCGAACACTGAAGCTTTCTTT
TRBJ1-2 | NA | TRBV30 | NA | CAWSGGRVGYTF | TGTGCCTGGAGTGGGGGAAGGGTCGGCTACACCTTC
TRBJ1-1 | NA | TRBV19 | NA | CASRGRDTEAFF | TGTGCCAGTAGGGGCAGGGACACTGAAGCTTTCTTT
TRBJ1-2 | NA | TRBV6-1 | NA | CASSEAGLSYGYTF | TGTGCCAGCAGTGAAGCAGGGTTGAGCTATGGCTACACCTTC